This T cell receptor beta chain was found in a study of T cells in Graves' hyperthyroidism and ophthalmopathy. This clonotype was recorded many times. Exclusions: uncontrolled infection, other autoimmune disease, pregnancy, lactation. RNA transcripts were the template for amplifying TCR beta CDR3 regions. With the HTBI primer set, the TCR CDR3 went through a first round of RT-PCR. MiXCR, applied by TCRdb to the multiplex PCR reads, yields one record per CDR3 protein. The table has about 720,000 distinct CDR3 sequences, over 15% seen once. Sequencing was performed on blood. This sequence was found in a woman in her fifties or sixties with Graves' hyperthyroidism that later progressed to Graves' ophthalmopathy.

This CDR3 reads CAWTAWFARSEETQYF. CDR3 nucleotide sequence: TGTGCCTGGACCGCTTGGTTTGCGCGGTCCGAAGAGACCCAGTACTTC. The chain combines TRBV30 with TRBJ2-5; unclear D gene. The CDR3 is 16 amino acids. The germline V and J ends were trimmed by 4 bases and 3 bases, with 21 bases remaining between them. Germline V CDR1 and CDR2: GTSNPN, SVGIG (reference sequence).